This entry lists 18 T cell receptor beta chains sequenced from one sample in a study of blood T cell repertoires in COVID-19. The data were produced by immunoSEQ multiplex PCR, yet TCRdb's version contains in-frame clones alone and is incomplete. This sample has approximately 150,000 clones, with around 90% found just once. Specimen: peripheral blood. All receptors come from a woman in her sixties or seventies with active or convalescent COVID-19.

The CDR3 here is CASSVVAGGPVDTQYF. The DNA of the CDR3 is TGTGCCAGCAGCGTAGTGGCGGGGGGGCCCGTAGATACGCAGTATTTT. The chain has TRBV9 and TRBJ2-3; 9 bases match TRBD2. V was pared by 0 bases and J by 5 bases, with 7 bases of the junction left unmatched. Germline CDR1 is SGDLS and CDR2 is YYNGEE. The CDR3 sequence is 16 residues long.

The rearrangement links TRBV30 to TRBJ2-3; the match to TRBD1 covers 7 bases. V dropped 4 bases and J dropped 5; count of bases not matched to a gene: 9. CDR1 and CDR2 from the germline V gene are GTSNPN and SVGIG (reference sequence). The CDR3 has 14 residues. The CDR3 is CAWTRGLGGDTQYF. In DNA, the CDR3 is TGTGCCTGGACGAGGGGGCTTGGTGGAGATACGCAGTATTTT. Full variable domain (rest looked up from reference TRBV30 and TRBJ2-3): SQTIHQWPATLVQPVGSPLSLECTVEGTSNPNLYWYRQAAGRGLQLLFYSVGIGQISSEVPQNLSASRPQDRQFILSSKKLLLSDSGFYLCAWTRGLGGDTQYFGPGTRLTVL.

CDR3 loop: CASSGRQGARGNTIYF. The CDR3 coding sequence is TGTGCCAGCAGCGGCAGACAGGGGGCGCGAGGAAACACCATATATTTT. The chain recombines TRBV9 with TRBJ1-3; 10 nucleotides line up with TRBD1. The germline CDR1 and CDR2 sequences are SGDLS and YYNGEE. The CDR3 has 16 amino acids. V lost 3 bases and J lost 4; bases outside the gene matches: 7.

The rearrangement joins TRBV6-6 to TRBJ1-2; 9 bases match TRBD1. The CDR3 runs to 14 residues. CDR1 is MNHNY and CDR2 is SVGAGI in the germline V gene (reference sequence). Losses at the gene ends were 2 bases for V and 5 bases for J; bases not matched to a gene: 3. In DNA form, the CDR3 reads TGTGCCAGCAGTTACGGACAGGGGCCATATGGCTACACCTTC. Amino acid sequence: CASSYGQGPYGYTF.

This clone was observed at least ten times. The rearrangement joins TRBV10-1 to TRBJ1-1; TRBD1 matches at 7 bases. V shed 5 bases and J 3 bases; nucleotides not matched to a gene: 3. CDR3 length equals 13 residues. From germline, CDR1 is WNHNN and CDR2 SYGVQD (reference sequence). CDR3 nucleotides: TGCGCCAGCAGTCGAACAGGGGACACTGAAGCTTTCTTT. Its protein is CASSRTGDTEAFF.

This clone was found a few times. This chain uses TRBV19 with TRBJ2-2, with 9 bases matching TRBD2. This CDR3 region has 16 residues. CDR1 is LNHDA and CDR2 is SQIVND in the germline V gene (reference sequence). The trim removed 3 bases at V and 7 bases at J, leaving 9 bases unmatched. The CDR3 nucleotides read TGTGCCAGTAGTATTCGAGCGGGGGGCCTAGGCGGGGAGCTGTTTTTT. As protein: CASSIRAGGLGGELFF.

This clone has a single count. The chain has TRBV4-1 and TRBJ1-3; D possibly corresponds to TRBD1 (6 bases). Deletions cut 0 bases from V and 0 bases from J, with 9 bases between. The CDR3 contains 16 residues. Germline V CDR1 and CDR2: MGHRA, YSYEKL. CDR3: CASSQDVTGSGNTIYF. The CDR3 region has the DNA TGCGCCAGCAGCCAAGATGTGACAGGCTCTGGAAACACCATATATTTT.

The rearrangement joins TRBV5-4 to TRBJ1-1, with D unresolved. The CDR3 spans 14 residues. Germline-derived CDR1 and CDR2 are SGHNT and YYREEE (reference sequence). V was pared by 4 bases and J by 1 base, with 11 bases between. This CDR3 is CASSAGWKNTEAFF. CDR3 DNA: TGTGCCAGCAGCGCGGGATGGAAGAACACTGAAGCTTTCTTT.

The chain joins TRBV6-2 or TRBV6-3 to TRBJ1-5; D not certain. Germline V gives CDR1 MNHEY, CDR2 SVGEGT. This CDR3 spans 15 amino acids. With 6 bases removed from V and 5 bases from J, the gap between germline ends came to 17 bases. DNA for the CDR3: TGTGCCAGCAGCCGGATGGAGGGTAGGGATCAGCCCCAGCATTTT. This encodes CASSRMEGRDQPQHF.

This clone came up once. The chain uses TRBV19 and TRBJ1-2; 7 nucleotides line up with TRBD1. CDR1 is LNHDA, CDR2 SQIVND, per germline (reference sequence). The CDR3 runs to 15 residues. Trimming removed 4 bases from V and 8 bases from J; junction bases left unmatched: 13. The CDR3, as DNA: TGTGCCAGTAGTAAGGCCCTCGTGGGGGACAGCGGCTACACCTTC. Translation gives CASSKALVGDSGYTF.

The chain employs TRBV19 and TRBJ1-1; 9 nucleotides match TRBD1. The CDR3 consists of 13 residues. CDR1 and CDR2 (germline): LNHDA, SQIVND (reference sequence). With 10 bases clipped from V and 2 bases from J, the junction kept 5 bases outside the gene matches. CDR3: CAIGDRDNTEAFF. CDR3 DNA: TGTGCCATCGGGGACAGGGATAACACTGAAGCTTTCTTT. Drawing the rest from reference TRBV19 and TRBJ1-1, the complete variable domain is DGGITQSPKYLFRKEGQNVTLSCEQNLNHDAMYWYRQDPGQGLRLIYYSQIVNDFQKGDIAEGYSVSREKKESFPLTVTSAQKNPTAFYLCAIGDRDNTEAFFGQGTRLTVV.

The V and J genes are TRBV9 and TRBJ1-3; the D is unclear. V gave up 3 bases and J gave up 4 bases, with 5 bases separating them. The CDR3 spans 12 residues. Germline values: CDR1 SGDLS, CDR2 YYNGEE. DNA for the CDR3: TGTGCCAGCAGCGGGAGGGGAAACACCATATATTTT. This gives the protein CASSGRGNTIYF.

Concerning this clone: One end of the junction varies from germline; a read error may be responsible. This chain connects TRBV7-7 to TRBJ2-3; perhaps TRBD2 as D (6 bases). The CDR3 sequence is 15 residues long. Germline V gene lookup returns CDR1 SSHAT and CDR2 FNYEAQ (reference sequence). CDR3 loop: CASSTSGSSTDTQYF. DNA for the CDR3: TGTGCTAGCAGCACGAGCGGGTCTAGCACAGATACGCAGTATTTT.

The chain combines TRBV18 with TRBJ1-5, with TRBD1 matching 8 bases. V dropped 0 bases and J dropped 4; count of bases not matched to a gene: 5. The CDR3 extends over 16 amino acids. The germline gives CDR1 KGHSH, CDR2 LQKENI. CDR3: CASSPPNTGGNQPQHF. Written as DNA, the CDR3 is TGTGCCAGCTCACCACCCAATACAGGGGGGAATCAGCCCCAGCATTTT.

The chain couples TRBV28 to TRBJ1-1, with 7 bases fitting TRBD1. J was trimmed by 5 bases and V by 3 bases; bases with no gene match: 3. In germline, CDR1 is MDHEN, CDR2 SYDVKM. The CDR3 has 13 residues. The DNA for the CDR3 is TGTGCCAGCAGTTTGACAGGGCGGACTGAAGCTTTCTTT. Its protein product is CASSLTGRTEAFF.

This chain links TRBV7-9 with TRBJ2-7; a weak D match, TRBD2 (5 bases). The germline V and J ends were trimmed by 5 bases and 6 bases, with 23 bases remaining between them. The CDR3 is 16 amino acids. Germline V gives CDR1 SEHNR, CDR2 FQNEAQ (reference sequence). CDR3 sequence: CASSQDLGFVEGEQYF. The CDR3 DNA is TGTGCCAGCAGCCAAGATCTCGGTTTTGTCGAGGGCGAGCAGTACTTC.

The CDR3 coding sequence is TGTGCCAGTACGACACGAGAACGTTCACCCCTCCACTTT. Its translation: CASTTRERSPLHF. The chain has TRBV19 and TRBJ1-6; D is unresolved. The germline gives CDR1 LNHDA, CDR2 SQIVND (reference sequence). V was clipped by 7 bases and J by 9 bases, with 13 bases between them. This CDR3 contains 13 residues.

This clone was recorded only once. The CDR3, as DNA: TGTGCCAGCAGCCCCGGTTACGAGCAGTACTTC. Translating it yields CASSPGYEQYF. The chain combines TRBV3-1 (or the pseudogene TRBV3-2) with TRBJ2-7; D is uncertain. Looked up from germline, CDR1 is LGHDT and CDR2 is YNNKEL (reference sequence). Deletions cut 4 bases from V and 4 bases from J, with 5 bases between. The CDR3 is 11 residues long.